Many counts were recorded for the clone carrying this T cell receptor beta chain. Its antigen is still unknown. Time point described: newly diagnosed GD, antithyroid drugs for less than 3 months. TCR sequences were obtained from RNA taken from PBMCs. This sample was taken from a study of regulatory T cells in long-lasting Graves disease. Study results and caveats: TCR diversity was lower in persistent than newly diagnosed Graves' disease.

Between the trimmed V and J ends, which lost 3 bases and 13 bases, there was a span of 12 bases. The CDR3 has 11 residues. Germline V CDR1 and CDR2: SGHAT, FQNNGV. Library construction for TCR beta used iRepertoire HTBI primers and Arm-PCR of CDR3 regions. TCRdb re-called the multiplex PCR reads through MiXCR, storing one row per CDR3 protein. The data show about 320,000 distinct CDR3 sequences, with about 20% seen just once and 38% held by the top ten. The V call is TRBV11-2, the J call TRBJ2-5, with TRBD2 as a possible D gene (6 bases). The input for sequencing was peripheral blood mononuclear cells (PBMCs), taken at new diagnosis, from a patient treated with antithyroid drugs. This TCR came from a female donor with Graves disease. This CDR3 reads CASSLRGGLYF. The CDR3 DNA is TGTGCCAGCAGCTTGAGGGGAGGACTGTACTTC.